The 22 T cell receptor beta chains below come from one sample, sequenced in a study of cytotoxic CD8 clonotypes in ibrutinib-treated CLL. Sequenced by immunoSEQ multiplex PCR; TCRdb stores in-frame clones only, minus some. Of around 50,000 clones in the sample, approximately 52% were seen once. The sample in question was PBMCs, obtained after 24 months of ibrutinib treatment. These receptors were obtained from a human donor with chronic lymphocytic leukemia.

The CDR3 region is CASSEIKTAQHF. For the CDR3, the DNA is TGCGCCAGCAGTGAAATAAAGACGGCCCAGCATTTT. This chain connects TRBV10-2 to TRBJ1-5; no clear D gene. Looked up from germline, CDR1 is WSHSY and CDR2 is SAAADI. The CDR3 is made up of 12 amino acids. V shed 3 bases and J shed 11 bases, with 11 bases lying between them.

J is TRBJ2-5 and V is TRBV5-1; no clear D gene. Germline V lookup: CDR1 SGHRS, CDR2 YFSETQ. CDR3 length: 13 residues. The germline V and J ends were trimmed by 4 bases and 4 bases, with 11 bases remaining between them. In nucleotides, the CDR3 is TGCGCCAGCAGCGCAGTAACCCGAGAGACCCAGTACTTC. This codes for CASSAVTRETQYF.

The rearrangement links TRBV5-4 to TRBJ1-4, with a tentative D call TRBD1 (6 bases). Trimming pared 5 bases from V and 4 bases from J, leaving 24 bases between. The CDR3 is 18 amino acids. Germline V gene sequence: CDR1 SGHNT, CDR2 YYREEE (reference sequence). Here the CDR3 DNA reads TGTGCCAGCAGTTTTAAAGGGGGTTCCGGGCCATATAATGAAAAACTGTTTTTT. Encoded protein: CASSFKGGSGPYNEKLFF.

J is TRBJ2-5 and V is TRBV7-2, with TRBD2 matching over 7 bases. The CDR3 loop spans 15 amino acids. Looked up from germline, CDR1 is SGHTA and CDR2 is FQGNSA. The J segment lost 3 bases and the V segment lost 3 bases, leaving 7 bases of the junction unmatched. The CDR3 is CASSLRWSGEETQYF. The DNA for the CDR3 is TGTGCCAGCAGCTTGAGGTGGAGCGGGGAAGAGACCCAGTACTTC.

CDR3 sequence (DNA): TGTGCCAGCGTAGGACAGGGCTACGAGCAGTACGTC. It yields the protein CASVGQGYEQYV. The gene calls are TRBV6-1 and TRBJ2-7; TRBD1 agrees at 8 bases. Germline loops: CDR1 MNHNS, CDR2 SASEGT. CDR3 size: 12 residues. The junction had 3 bases not matched to a gene; V was cut back by 8 bases and J by 3 bases.

The chain has TRBV14 and TRBJ2-7; TRBD2 matches at 11 bases. V dropped 5 bases and J dropped 3; count of bases not matched to a gene: 15. CDR3 length equals 18 residues. Germline V gene data show CDR1 as SGHDN and CDR2 as FVKESK. The CDR3 here is CASSKALVSGREVYEQYF. DNA for the CDR3: TGTGCCAGCAGCAAGGCCCTTGTTAGCGGGAGGGAGGTCTACGAGCAGTACTTC.

This clone was seen a handful of times. This sequence joins TRBV27 and TRBJ1-2, with D uncertain. The V and J ends lost 5 bases and 0 bases respectively, with 10 bases between them. This CDR3 spans 14 amino acids. From germline, CDR1 is MNHEY and CDR2 SMNVEV (reference sequence). The CDR3 DNA follows: TGTGCCAGCAGTCCAAGATCCCCTAACTATGGCTACACCTTC. It specifies CASSPRSPNYGYTF.

This chain links TRBV28 with TRBJ2-7, with 7 bases lining up with TRBD1. The CDR3 consists of 16 residues. Germline CDR1 is MDHEN and CDR2 is SYDVKM. Losses at the gene ends were 6 bases for V and 0 bases for J; bases not matched to a gene: 11. The CDR3 loop reads CASSRGMTGSSYEQYV. The CDR3 bases are TGTGCCAGCAGCCGGGGCATGACAGGGAGCTCCTACGAGCAGTACGTC.

The chain links TRBV7-2 to TRBJ2-7; 9 bases map to TRBD2. The CDR3 runs to 18 residues. Germline V lookup: CDR1 SGHTA, CDR2 FQGNSA. The trim removed 1 base at V and 2 bases at J, leaving 12 bases unmatched. The CDR3 bases are TGTGCCAGCAGCTTAGTCCTTAGCGGGAGAGGAAGCCCCTACGAGCAGTACTTC. It specifies CASSLVLSGRGSPYEQYF.

V and J are TRBV11-2 and TRBJ1-6; no clear D. Looked up from germline, CDR1 is SGHAT and CDR2 is FQNNGV. This CDR3 spans 15 amino acids. V lost 7 bases to trimming and J lost 4 bases, with 14 bases between them. The CDR3 protein is CASTRGMGYNSPLHF. CDR3 coding DNA: TGTGCCAGCACCCGAGGGATGGGTTATAATTCACCCCTCCACTTT.

This clone showed up just once. The chain couples TRBV11-3 to TRBJ2-6; D is undetermined. V lost 5 bases to trimming and J lost 0 bases, with 8 bases between them. Germline values: CDR1 SGHNT, CDR2 YENEEA. The CDR3 has 15 residues. The CDR3 coding sequence is TGTGCCAGCAGCCTCGGCAGCTCTGGGGCCAACGTCCTGACTTTC. Protein sequence: CASSLGSSGANVLTF.

This clone was seen repeatedly, ten times or more. The chain joins TRBV29-1 to TRBJ2-3; 9 nucleotides agree with TRBD2. Looked up from germline, CDR1 is SQVTM and CDR2 is ANQGSEA. CDR3 length equals 14 residues. V lost 6 bases to trimming and J lost 1 base; unmatched junction nucleotides: 5. The CDR3 DNA reads TGCAGCGTCGCGGGGGGGCGTGGCACAGATACGCAGTATTTT. Translating gives CSVAGGRGTDTQYF.

The chain uses TRBV5-6 and TRBJ2-2, with a possible D match to TRBD2 (7 bases). Germline CDR1 and CDR2: SGHDT and YYEEEE. CDR3 length equals 13 residues. V was cut by 5 bases and J by 6 bases, with 11 bases left in between. The DNA of the CDR3 is TGTGCCAGCAGAATCGGGGGGCCCGGGGAGCTGTTTTTT. Translated, it gives CASRIGGPGELFF.

This chain connects TRBV5-4 to TRBJ1-2, with a tentative D call TRBD1 (6 bases). V lost 3 bases to trimming and J lost 3 bases, with 9 bases between them. CDR3 length: 13 residues. Germline V gene data show CDR1 as SGHNT and CDR2 as YYREEE (reference sequence). CDR3 in DNA: TGTGCCAGCAGCTGGGGACAAGACTATGGCTACACCTTC. Protein sequence: CASSWGQDYGYTF.

V and J are TRBV5-6 and TRBJ2-7; TRBD2 is a possible D gene (6 bases). Germline V CDR1 and CDR2: SGHDT, YYEEEE. This CDR3 has 13 residues. Trimming shortened V by 4 bases and J by 6 bases, and 14 bases separated the two germline ends. CDR3 loop: CASSRQEGGEQYV. The CDR3 nucleotides are TGTGCCAGCAGCAGACAAGAGGGAGGCGAGCAGTACGTC.

This clone has only a few counts. The chain has TRBV5-5 and TRBJ2-7; TRBD2 is a possible D gene (5 bases). The CDR3 runs to 15 residues. V was clipped by 2 bases and J by 2 bases, with 14 bases between them. Germline V gene sequence: CDR1 SGHKS, CDR2 YYEKEE (reference sequence). CDR3 sequence (DNA): TGTGCCAGCAGCTTAGCAGCGGTTGGGACCTACGAGCAGTACGTC. It yields the protein CASSLAAVGTYEQYV.

This clone has just a few counts. The J gene is TRBJ1-2, the V gene TRBV5-6; TRBD1 might be the D (5 bases). The CDR3 runs to 12 residues. V gave up 4 bases and J gave up 13 bases, with 17 bases separating them. The germline V gene encodes CDR1 SGHDT and CDR2 YYEEEE. The CDR3 region has the DNA TGTGCCAGCAGCAGGATTCCAGGGCCCTGCACCTTC. Its protein is CASSRIPGPCTF. Full variable domain (missing parts from reference TRBV5-6 and TRBJ1-2): DAGVTQSPTHLIKTRGQQVTLRCSPKSGHDTVSWYQQALGQGPQFIFQYYEEEERQRGNFPDRFSGHQFPNYSSELNVNALLLGDSALYLCASSRIPGPCTFGSGTRLTVV.

This chain connects TRBV27 to TRBJ1-2, with D possibly matching TRBD1 (6 bases). CDR3 length: 15 amino acids. CDR1 and CDR2 (germline): MNHEY, SMNVEV (reference sequence). The ends were cut back, 1 base at V and 0 bases at J, with 9 bases in the middle. The CDR3 sequence: CASSLFRTANYGYTF. CDR3 DNA sequence: TGTGCCAGCAGTTTATTCCGGACAGCTAACTATGGCTACACCTTC.

The chain links TRBV27 to TRBJ2-4, with 7 bases matching TRBD2. V lost 4 bases to trimming and J lost 3 bases; unmatched junction nucleotides: 9. Germline V gives CDR1 MNHEY, CDR2 SMNVEV (reference sequence). This CDR3 has 16 amino acids. The CDR3, as DNA: TGTGCCAGCAGTTGGGGGGAGGGGTTAGGCAAAAACATTCAGTACTTC. Protein: CASSWGEGLGKNIQYF.

The V and J genes are TRBV7-2 and TRBJ1-5, with D hard to call. The CDR3 spans 13 residues. Trimming took 1 base from V and 10 from J, leaving 11 bases between them. Germline lookup yields CDR1 SGHTA and CDR2 FQGNSA. CDR3 in DNA: TGTGCCAGCAGCTTAGAGAGGAACCATCCCCAGCATTTT. Translation: CASSLERNHPQHF.

The J gene is TRBJ2-1, the V gene TRBV6-6; TRBD2 aligns across 7 bases. V dropped 6 bases and J dropped 7; count of bases not matched to a gene: 12. This CDR3 contains 15 residues. Germline V gene data show CDR1 as MNHNY and CDR2 as SVGAGI (reference sequence). DNA for the CDR3: TGTGCCAGCAGCAACGCACTAGCGCTGGGGAATGAGCAGTTCTTC. Its protein product is CASSNALALGNEQFF.

The V gene is TRBV7-2, the J gene TRBJ2-2; D not resolved. Germline V CDR1 and CDR2: SGHTA, FQGNSA. The CDR3 loop spans 14 amino acids. Deletions cut 5 bases from V and 0 bases from J, with 7 bases between. CDR3 loop: CASSRSTNTGELFF. CDR3 nucleotides: TGTGCCAGCAGCAGGAGTACGAACACCGGGGAGCTGTTTTTT.